This T cell receptor (beta chain) appears in the sequencing data of a study of regulatory T cells in long-lasting Graves disease. As for time point: newly diagnosed GD, antithyroid drugs for less than 3 months. Researchers made the TCR library from RNA that was extracted from PBMCs. The authors drew approximately 8.1 milliliters of peripheral blood into EDTA tubes. Researchers made TCR beta libraries by using iRepertoire HTBI primers and running Arm-PCR on CDR3 regions. TCRdb independently ran MiXCR on the multiplex PCR reads; one entry per CDR3 protein. The sample contains a few hundred thousand distinct CDR3 sequences, 12% of which appear only once. This clonotype was found many times. Trimming removed 1 base from V and 7 bases from J; junction bases left unmatched: 5. This CDR3 has 16 residues. The germline V gene has CDR1 LGHNT and CDR2 FRNRAP. The sample was also reused in another study, on T cells in Graves' hyperthyroidism and ophthalmopathy. As reported in that work: The blood repertoire included most of the expanded thyroid clonotypes above 0.001.

The J gene is TRBJ2-1, the V gene TRBV12-5; 12 bases are shared with TRBD2. The clonotype comes from a woman younger than 30 with Graves disease. Source: peripheral blood mononuclear cells (PBMCs), taken at new diagnosis, from a patient treated with antithyroid drugs. The CDR3 DNA reads TGTGCTAGTGGTTTGGATCCGGGACTAGCGGGTAATGAGCAGTTCTTC. Its protein is CASGLDPGLAGNEQFF.